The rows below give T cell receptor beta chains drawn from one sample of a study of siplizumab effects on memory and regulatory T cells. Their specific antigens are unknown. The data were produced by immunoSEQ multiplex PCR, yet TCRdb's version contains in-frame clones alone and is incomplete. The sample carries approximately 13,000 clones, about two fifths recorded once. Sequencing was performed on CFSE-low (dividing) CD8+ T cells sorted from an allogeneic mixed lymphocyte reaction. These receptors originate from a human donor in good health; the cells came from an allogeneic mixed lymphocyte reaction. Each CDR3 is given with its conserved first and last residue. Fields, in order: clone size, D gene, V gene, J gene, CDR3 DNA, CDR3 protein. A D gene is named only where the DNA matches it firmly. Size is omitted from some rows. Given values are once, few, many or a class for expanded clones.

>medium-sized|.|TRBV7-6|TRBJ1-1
TGTGCCAGCAGCTTAGCGGCTGGGAACACTGAAGCTTTCTTT
CASSLAAGNTEAFF
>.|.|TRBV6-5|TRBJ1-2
TGTGCCAGCAGTTACTCGATAACAGGGTCCTATGGCTACACCTTC
CASSYSITGSYGYTF
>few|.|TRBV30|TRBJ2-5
TGTGCCTGGAGCCGAGACAGCCAAGAGACCCAGTACTTC
CAWSRDSQETQYF
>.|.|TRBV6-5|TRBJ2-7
TGTGCCAGCAGTGCCAGGACACCCGAGCAGTACTTC
CASSARTPEQYF
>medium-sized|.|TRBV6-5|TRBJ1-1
TGTGCCAGCAGTTACCTGGGGCTGACTGAAGCTTTCTTT
CASSYLGLTEAFF
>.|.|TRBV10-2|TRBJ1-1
TGCGCCAGCAGTGAGTACAGCCCGACCTCGCTCAACACTGAAGCTTTCTTT
CASSEYSPTSLNTEAFF
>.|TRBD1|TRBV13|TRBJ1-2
TGTGCCAGCAGTTCCTCGACAGGGGGCCATGGCTACACCTTC
CASSSSTGGHGYTF
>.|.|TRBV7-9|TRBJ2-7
TGTGCCAGCCTCGAGCCCGCCCGGGACGGTGCACTTGAGCAGTACTTC
CASLEPARDGALEQYF
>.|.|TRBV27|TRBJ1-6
TGTGCCAGCAGTTTATATATGAGAGCGGGGACACCCCTCCACTTT
CASSLYMRAGTPLHF
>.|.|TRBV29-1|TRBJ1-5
TGCAGCGTCTGGGATAGCAATCAGCCCCAGCATTTT
CSVWDSNQPQHF
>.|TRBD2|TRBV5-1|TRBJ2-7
TGCGCCAGCAGCTTGGCCTTCGGCGGGAGACTCTCCTACGAGCAGCACTTC
CASSLAFGGRLSYEQHF
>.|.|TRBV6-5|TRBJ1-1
TGTGCCAGCAGTTACGGCCATGGCGCTAACACTGAAGCTTTCTTT
CASSYGHGANTEAFF
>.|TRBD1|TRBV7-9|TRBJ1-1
TGTGCCAGCAGCTTAGCAGGCAGGGGGGGACGGACTGAAGCTTTCTTT
CASSLAGRGGRTEAFF
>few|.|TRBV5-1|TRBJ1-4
TGCGCCAGCAGCTTCGGACGTGAAAAACTGTTTTTT
CASSFGREKLFF
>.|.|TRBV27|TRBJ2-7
TGTGCCAGCAGTCCAATTCCGGGGTTAAACGAGCAGTACTTC
CASSPIPGLNEQYF
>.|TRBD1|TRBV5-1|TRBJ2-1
TGCGCCAGCAGCTGGACAGGGGGCTACAATGAGCAGTTCTTC
CASSWTGGYNEQFF
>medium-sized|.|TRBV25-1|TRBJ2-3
TGTGCCAGCAGTGAAACCCCACGGTCCACAGATACGCAGTATTTT
CASSETPRSTDTQYF
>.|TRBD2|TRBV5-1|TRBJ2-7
TGCGCCAGCAGCTTGACGACTAGCGGGCTCAACTACGAGCAGTACTTC
CASSLTTSGLNYEQYF
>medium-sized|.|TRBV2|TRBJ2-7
TGTGCCAGCAGTGTGATGGACTATAGTGTTCCCGCCTACGAGCAGTACTTC
CASSVMDYSVPAYEQYF
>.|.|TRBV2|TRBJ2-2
TGTGCCAGCAGTGTACAGGGTATGGATACCGGGGAGCTGTTTTTT
CASSVQGMDTGELFF
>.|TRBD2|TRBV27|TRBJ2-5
TGTGCCAGCAGTGAAATCGGGACTAGCGGCTTCCAAGAGACCCAGTACTTC
CASSEIGTSGFQETQYF
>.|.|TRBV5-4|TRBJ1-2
TGTGCCAGCAGTCCGACAGAAAACTATGGCTACACCTTC
CASSPTENYGYTF
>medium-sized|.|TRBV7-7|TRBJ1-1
TGTGCTAGCAGCTTAGCGGGGGCGAACACTGAAGCTTTCTTT
CASSLAGANTEAFF
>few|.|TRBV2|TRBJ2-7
TGTGCCAGCAGGAAGACCCGGGACAAAAGCGGGTACGAGCAGTACTTC
CASRKTRDKSGYEQYF
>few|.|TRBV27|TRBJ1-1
TGTGCCAGCACTATAACAGGTGGGAACACTGAAGCTTTCTTT
CASTITGGNTEAFF
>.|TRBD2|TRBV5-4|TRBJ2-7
TGTGCCAGCAGCTTGGGTCCTAGCGGCGAGCAGTACTTC
CASSLGPSGEQYF
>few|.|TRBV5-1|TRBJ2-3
TGCGCCAGCAGCTTGGCCGAGGCAGTCACAGATACGCAGTATTTT
CASSLAEAVTDTQYF
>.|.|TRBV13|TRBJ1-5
TGTGCCAGCAGTGAAGACCTGGGCGATCAGCCCCAGCATTTT
CASSEDLGDQPQHF
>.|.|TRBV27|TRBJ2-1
TGTGCCAGCAGTACTAACAGGGAATACTACAATGAGCAGTTCTTC
CASSTNREYYNEQFF
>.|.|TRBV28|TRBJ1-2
TGTGCCAGCAGTTTAAGGGGGTATGGCTACACCTTC
CASSLRGYGYTF
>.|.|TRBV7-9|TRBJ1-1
TGTGCCAGCAGCTTAGTGTTGGGGGACCTCGAAGCTTTCTTT
CASSLVLGDLEAFF
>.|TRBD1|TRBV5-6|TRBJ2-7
TGTGCCAGCAGCCAAACTGTCGGGACAGGGGCCAAACTTGAGCAGTACTTC
CASSQTVGTGAKLEQYF
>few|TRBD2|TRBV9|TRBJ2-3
TGTGCCAGCAGCGTAGCCTCCGGACTAGCGGAAACAGATACGCAGTATTTT
CASSVASGLAETDTQYF
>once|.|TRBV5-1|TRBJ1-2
TGCGCCAGCAGCTTTTGGGTAGGCTATGGCTACACCTTC
CASSFWVGYGYTF
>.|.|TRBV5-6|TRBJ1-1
TGTGCCAGCAGCTTGGCCGAGGGGAAAATGAACACTGAAGCTTTCTTT
CASSLAEGKMNTEAFF
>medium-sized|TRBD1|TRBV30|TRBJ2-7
TGTGCCTGGGGGACAGCCTACGAGCAGTACTTC
CAWGTAYEQYF
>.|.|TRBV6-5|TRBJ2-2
TGTGCCAGCAGACTAACTATAACCGGGGAGCTGTTTTTT
CASRLTITGELFF
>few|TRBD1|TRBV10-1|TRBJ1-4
TGCGCCGGGGGGTTCCGGACAGGTGGGAATGAAAAACTGTTTTTT
CAGGFRTGGNEKLFF
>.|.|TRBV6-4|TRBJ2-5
TGTGCCAGCAGTGACGTCTCCGGGGGGACCCAGTACTTC
CASSDVSGGTQYF
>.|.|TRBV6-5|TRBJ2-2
TGTGCCAGCAGTTTTTTTCAATCGAACACCGGGGAGCTGTTTTTT
CASSFFQSNTGELFF
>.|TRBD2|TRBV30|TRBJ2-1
TGTGCCTGGGGATCAATAGCGGGCAGAGTCCTCTCCTACAATGAGCAGTTCTTC
CAWGSIAGRVLSYNEQFF
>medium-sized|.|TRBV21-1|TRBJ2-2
TGTGCCAGCAGCAAAGAGTGGACAGCGAACACCGGGGAGCTGTTTTTT
CASSKEWTANTGELFF
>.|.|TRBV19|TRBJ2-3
TGTGCCAGTAGTATTTATGGGGGGCACACAGATACGCAGTATTTT
CASSIYGGHTDTQYF
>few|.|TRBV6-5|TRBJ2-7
TGTGCCAGCAGTTATATCGCCGGGGTGGCAGACGAGCAGTACTTC
CASSYIAGVADEQYF
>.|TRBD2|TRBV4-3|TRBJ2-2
TGCGCCAGCAGCCAAGATACTGTAGCGGGACTCACCGGGGAGCTGTTTTTT
CASSQDTVAGLTGELFF
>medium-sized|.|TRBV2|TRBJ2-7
TGTGCCAGCAGTGAGATCCACGAGCAGTACTTC
CASSEIHEQYF
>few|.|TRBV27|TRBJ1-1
TGTGCCAGCGGTGAGGGCACTGAAGCTTTCTTT
CASGEGTEAFF
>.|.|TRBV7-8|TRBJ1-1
TGTGCCAGCAGTCCTTGGCCCGCGGGTATCACTGAAGCTTTCTTT
CASSPWPAGITEAFF
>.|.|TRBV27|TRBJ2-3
TGTGCCAGCAGTTCCTCAGCTAATACGCAGTATTTT
CASSSSANTQYF
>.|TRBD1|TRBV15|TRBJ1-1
TGTGCCACCAGCAGATACAGGGGACTGAACACTGAAGCTTTCTTT
CATSRYRGLNTEAFF
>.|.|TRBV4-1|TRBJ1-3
TGCGCCAGCAGCTACGACGTCAGCTCTGGAAACACCATATATTTT
CASSYDVSSGNTIYF
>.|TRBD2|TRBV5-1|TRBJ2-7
TGCGCCAGCAGCTTGGAGGTATGGGAGCGGGGCGTCGGTTACGAGCAGTACTTC
CASSLEVWERGVGYEQYF
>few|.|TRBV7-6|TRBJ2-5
TGTGCCAGCAGCTTTCGGACCGGCCGGGAGACCCAGTACTTC
CASSFRTGRETQYF
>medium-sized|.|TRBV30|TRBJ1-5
TGTGCCTGGAGTGTCGGGGCCTCCAATCAGCCCCAGCATTTT
CAWSVGASNQPQHF